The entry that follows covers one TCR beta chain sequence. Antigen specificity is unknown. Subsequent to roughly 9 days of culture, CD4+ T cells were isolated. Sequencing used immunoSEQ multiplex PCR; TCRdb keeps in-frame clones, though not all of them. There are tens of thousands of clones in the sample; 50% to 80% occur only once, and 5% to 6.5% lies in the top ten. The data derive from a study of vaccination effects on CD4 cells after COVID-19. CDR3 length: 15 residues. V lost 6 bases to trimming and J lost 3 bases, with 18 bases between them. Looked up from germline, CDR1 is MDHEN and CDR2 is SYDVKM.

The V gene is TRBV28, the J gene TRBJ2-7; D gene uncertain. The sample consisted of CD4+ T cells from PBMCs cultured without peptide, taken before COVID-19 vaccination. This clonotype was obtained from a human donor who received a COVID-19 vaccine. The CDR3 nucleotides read TGTGCCAGCAGCACCCCCGCCGCCGGGCTCTACGAGCAGTACTTC. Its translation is CASSTPAAGLYEQYF.